This note documents a single T cell receptor (beta chain) sequence. This clone was recorded a few times. Its recognized antigen is unknown. No qualities accompany the bases; no much larger clone lies one base away. From each donor, a single peripheral blood sample of about 110 mL on average was drawn into heparinised tubes. A BD FACSAria II and a panel including CD45RO, CCR7, CD25, CD127, CD95 and CD27 were used to sort naive, central memory, regulatory and stem cell-like memory CD4+ T cells. Purity was above 95% for every sorted population. PBMCs were isolated right away by Lymphoprep density gradient centrifugation and were stained directly, without culture. Samples were stained and sorted in pairs, with one healthy donor and one patient per experiment, so that batch effects were minimized. V is reduced by 1 base and J by 4 bases, leaving a spacing of 20 bases between them. Inclusive of the bounding cysteine and phenylalanine, the CDR3 is 18 residues long. The CDR3 DNA has 54 bases and is translated from base 1. The germline V gene specifies LGHNA as CDR1 and YSLEER as CDR2.

The sample belongs to a study of beta chain features in type 1 diabetes (dated by TCRdb to the late 2010s). Some background on the complete study: Patients and healthy donors did not differ in mean age, gender distribution, total cell number or subset yield. A total of 85 million to 140 million sorted cells were examined across all samples, and a strong correlation was observed between cell number per subset and RNA yield. The study compared TCRB repertoires of sorted circulating CD4+ T cell subsets between recently diagnosed type 1 diabetes patients and matched healthy donors. Regulatory and stem cell-like memory subsets were isolated from only 8 patients and about 8 healthy donors, whereas naive and central memory subsets came from all 30 or so donors. The full study reports these points: At VDJ recombination sites, type 1 diabetes patients had fewer insertions and more deleted nucleotides, which implies abnormalities in thymic rearrangement. Only small numbers of individuals were included in the HLA sub-analyses, which left unresolved whether HLA type had any influence on TCRB rearrangement. Type 1 diabetes patients showed a moderate but significant shortening of TCRB CDR3 length in all four CD4+ subsets. Because cDNA rather than genomic DNA was sequenced, highly expressing activated cells could have been over-represented, although no difference in activation and CD3 levels was found between groups. Shorter templates might have been favored by PCR, but patient and control samples were amplified and corrected together, so both groups would have been affected equally by any skew. Naive, central memory and regulatory TCRB repertoires appeared more similar among patients than among healthy donors.

The entire isolated RNA was reverse transcribed using the High Capacity cDNA Reverse Transcription Kit, and thus expressed TCRB transcripts were sequenced. Naive, central memory and regulatory T cell samples underwent deep immunoSEQ sequencing, averaging around 4 million total reads per sample. Sorted cells were lysed in RLT buffer, and RNA was extracted using DNase-treated RNeasy Micro or Mini kits according to cell number. Each cell subset was processed separately to prevent cross-contamination, with patient and healthy donor samples processed together. The immunoSEQ multiplex PCR was used to amplify TCRB sequences from cDNA, yielding 87-bp fragments that span the CDR3 region. The amplicons were sequenced using the Illumina HiSeq platform. For the original study's pipeline: Synthetic template baselines were used to correct PCR bias computationally, reads within Hamming distance 2 were collapsed, and singletons that could not be merged were discarded. Reads were aligned against IMGT to assign V, D and J genes, CDR3 length and insertions or deletions at six rearrangement sites. Within each subset, clonotype counts were normalized to the number of sorted cells before true diversity and Gini coefficients were calculated with the tcR R package. The overlap coefficient, calculated on TCRB nucleotide sequences, was used to measure repertoire sharing. As a proxy for the pre-selection repertoire, out-of-frame TCRB sequences from naive cells were analyzed. TCRdb took this table from immuneACCESS and kept in-frame rearrangements with V and J called. Such tables lack part of the clones; where checked against another copy, unresolved V genes explain under half of the gap, and the rest is unexplained. V and J calls and clone size are as listed in that table; D and trimming were resolved from the DNA. The sample has around 600,000 clones on record, around 12% of them singletons. The biggest ten clones account for about 0.11% of the sample.

Sequenced sample: naive CD4+ T cells from blood. In light of the paper, this sample's cell subset or site label describes: true naive CD4+ T cells. This clonotype was obtained from a man aged 30 to 39 with type 1 diabetes. The chain uses TRBV4-3 and TRBJ2-1; a tentative D match to TRBD2 spans 6 bases. The CDR3 protein: CASSQASPGLGGYNEQFF. DNA sequence: TGCGCCAGCAGCCAAGCCTCGCCGGGACTCGGGGGATACAATGAGCAGTTCTTC.